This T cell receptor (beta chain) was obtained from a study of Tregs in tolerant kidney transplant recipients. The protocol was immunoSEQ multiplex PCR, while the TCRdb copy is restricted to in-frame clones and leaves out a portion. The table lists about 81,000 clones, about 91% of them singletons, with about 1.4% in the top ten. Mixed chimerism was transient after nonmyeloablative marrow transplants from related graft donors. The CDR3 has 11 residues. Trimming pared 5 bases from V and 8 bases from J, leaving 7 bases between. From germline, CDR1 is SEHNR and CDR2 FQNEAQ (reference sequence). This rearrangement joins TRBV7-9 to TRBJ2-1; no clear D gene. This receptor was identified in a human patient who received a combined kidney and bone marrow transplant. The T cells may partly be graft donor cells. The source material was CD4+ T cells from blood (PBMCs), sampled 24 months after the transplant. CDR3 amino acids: CASSPPDEQFF. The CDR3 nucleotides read TGTGCCAGCAGCCCCCCCGATGAGCAGTTCTTC.